The clone carrying this TCR beta chain was seen just once. This specimen comes from a study of beta chain features in type 1 diabetes. The germline CDR1 and CDR2 sequences are MNHNS and SASEGT. This CDR3 has 15 amino acids. The ends lost 6 bases at V and 8 bases at J; junction bases unmatched: 13. Sequenced material consisted of expressed TCRB transcripts (all of the isolated RNA was reverse transcribed). Generated by immunoSEQ multiplex PCR, the TCRdb table keeps only in-frame clones and is missing some. The sample lists about 140,000 clones, roughly 9.3% occurring once. The specimen sequenced was central memory CD4+ T cells from blood. This chain joins TRBV6-1 and TRBJ1-5; 7 nucleotides agree with TRBD1. The receptor was isolated from a woman in her thirties or forties in good health. The CDR3 spells CASSVTDRSNKPQHF. CDR3 bases: TGTGCCAGCAGCGTTACGGACAGGTCGAATAAGCCCCAGCATTTT.